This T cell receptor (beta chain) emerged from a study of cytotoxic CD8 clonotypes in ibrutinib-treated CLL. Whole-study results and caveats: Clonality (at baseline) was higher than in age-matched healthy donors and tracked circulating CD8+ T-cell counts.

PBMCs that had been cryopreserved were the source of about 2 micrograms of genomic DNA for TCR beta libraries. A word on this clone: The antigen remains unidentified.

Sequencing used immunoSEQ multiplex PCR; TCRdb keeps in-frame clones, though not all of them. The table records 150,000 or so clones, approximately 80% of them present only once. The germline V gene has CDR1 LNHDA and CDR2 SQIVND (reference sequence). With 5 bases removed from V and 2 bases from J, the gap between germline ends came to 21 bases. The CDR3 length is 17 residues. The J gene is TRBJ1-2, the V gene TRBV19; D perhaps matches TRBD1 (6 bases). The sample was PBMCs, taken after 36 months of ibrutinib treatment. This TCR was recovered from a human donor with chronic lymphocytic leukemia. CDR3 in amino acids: CASSRSHRERGNYGYTF. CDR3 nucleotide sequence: TGTGCCAGTAGTCGAAGTCACAGGGAACGAGGCAACTATGGCTACACCTTC.